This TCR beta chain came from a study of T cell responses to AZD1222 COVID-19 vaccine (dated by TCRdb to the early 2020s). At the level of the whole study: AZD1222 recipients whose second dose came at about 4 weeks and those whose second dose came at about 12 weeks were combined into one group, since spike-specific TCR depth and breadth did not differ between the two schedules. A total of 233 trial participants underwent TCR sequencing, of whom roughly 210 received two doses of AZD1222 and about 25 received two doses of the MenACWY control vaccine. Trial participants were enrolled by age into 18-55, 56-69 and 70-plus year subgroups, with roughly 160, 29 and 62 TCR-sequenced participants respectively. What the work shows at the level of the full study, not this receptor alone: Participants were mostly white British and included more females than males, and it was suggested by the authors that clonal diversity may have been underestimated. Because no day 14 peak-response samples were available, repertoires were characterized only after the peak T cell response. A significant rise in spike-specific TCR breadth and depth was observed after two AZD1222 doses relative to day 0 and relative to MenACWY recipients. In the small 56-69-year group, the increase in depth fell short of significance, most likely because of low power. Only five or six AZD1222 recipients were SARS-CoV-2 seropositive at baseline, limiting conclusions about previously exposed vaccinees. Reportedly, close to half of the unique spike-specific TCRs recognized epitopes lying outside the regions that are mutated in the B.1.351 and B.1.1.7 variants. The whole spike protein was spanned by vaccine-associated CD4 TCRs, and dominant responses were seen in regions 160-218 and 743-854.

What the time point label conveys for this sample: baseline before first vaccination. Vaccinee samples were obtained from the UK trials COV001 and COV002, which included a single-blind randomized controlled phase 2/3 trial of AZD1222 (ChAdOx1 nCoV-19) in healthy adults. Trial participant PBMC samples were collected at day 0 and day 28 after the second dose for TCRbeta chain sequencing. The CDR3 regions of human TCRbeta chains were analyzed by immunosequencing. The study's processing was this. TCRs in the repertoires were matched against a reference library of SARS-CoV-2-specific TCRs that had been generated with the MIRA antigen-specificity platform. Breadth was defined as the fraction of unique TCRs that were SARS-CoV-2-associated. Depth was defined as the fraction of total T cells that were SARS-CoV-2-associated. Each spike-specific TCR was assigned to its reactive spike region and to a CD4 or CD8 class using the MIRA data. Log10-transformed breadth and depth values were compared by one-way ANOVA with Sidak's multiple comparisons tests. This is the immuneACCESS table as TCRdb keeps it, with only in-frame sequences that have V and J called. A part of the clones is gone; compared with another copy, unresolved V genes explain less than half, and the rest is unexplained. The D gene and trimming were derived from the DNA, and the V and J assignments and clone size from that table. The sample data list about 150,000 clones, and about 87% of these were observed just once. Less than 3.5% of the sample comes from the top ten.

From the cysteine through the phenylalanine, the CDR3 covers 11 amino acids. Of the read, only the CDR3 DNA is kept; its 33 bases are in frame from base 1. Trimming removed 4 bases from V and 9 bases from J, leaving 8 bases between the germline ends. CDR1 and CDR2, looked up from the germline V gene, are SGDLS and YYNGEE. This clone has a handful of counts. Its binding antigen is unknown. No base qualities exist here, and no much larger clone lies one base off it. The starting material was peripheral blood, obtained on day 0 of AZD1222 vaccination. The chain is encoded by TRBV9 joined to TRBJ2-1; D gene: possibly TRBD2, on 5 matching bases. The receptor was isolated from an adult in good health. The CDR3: CASSPGGEQFF. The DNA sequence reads TGTGCCAGCAGCCCTGGAGGTGAGCAGTTCTTC.